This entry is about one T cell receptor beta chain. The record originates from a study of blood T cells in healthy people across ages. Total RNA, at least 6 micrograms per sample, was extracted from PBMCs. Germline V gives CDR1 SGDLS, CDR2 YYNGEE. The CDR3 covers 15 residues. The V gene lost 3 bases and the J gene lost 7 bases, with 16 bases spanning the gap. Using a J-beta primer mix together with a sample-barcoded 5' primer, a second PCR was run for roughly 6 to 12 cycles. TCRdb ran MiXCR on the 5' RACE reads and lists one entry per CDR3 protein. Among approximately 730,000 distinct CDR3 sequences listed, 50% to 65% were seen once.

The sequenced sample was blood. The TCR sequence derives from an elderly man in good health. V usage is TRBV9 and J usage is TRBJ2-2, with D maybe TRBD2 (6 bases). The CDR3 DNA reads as TGTGCCAGCAGCGCCCGGGAGCAATGGGGCGGGGAGCTGTTTTTT. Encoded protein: CASSAREQWGGELFF.